This TCR beta chain was sequenced in a study of somatic mutations in cytotoxic T cells in rheumatoid arthritis. Libraries were prepared by immunoSEQ multiplex PCR; TCRdb keeps only in-frame clonotypes and omits some of them. The profile shows 35,000 to 40,000 clones, about 84% of them singletons. The CDR3 spans 14 residues. Trimming cost V 5 bases and J 1 base, with 8 bases left between them. From germline, CDR1 is SGHVS and CDR2 FNYEAQ. The V gene is TRBV7-6, the J gene TRBJ2-2, with no clear D. Specimen: CD8+ T cells sorted from blood. The receptor comes from a man aged 35 to 55 in good health. As DNA, the CDR3 is TGTGCCAGCAGCGAGGAGCGGAACACCGGGGAGCTGTTTTTT. It specifies CASSEERNTGELFF. Full variable domain (missing parts from reference TRBV7-6 and TRBJ2-2): GAGVSQSPRYKVTKRGQDVALRCDPISGHVSLYWYRQALGQGPEFLTYFNYEAQQDKSGLPNDRFSAERPEGSISTLTIQRTEQRDSAMYRCASSEERNTGELFFGEGSRLTVL.